This T cell receptor (beta chain) was profiled in a study of cytomegalovirus exposure and HLA in healthy donors. Whole-study findings and limits: Most TCR beta V segments were productive about 87% or about 30% of the time in an earlier analysis. Presence/absence results assume similar sequencing depth per donor, which may not hold. Apparent HLA restriction characterized most CMV-associated TCR beta chains in a later analysis. In vitro checks showed that a few CMV-associated chains really do target CMV antigens.

Comments on this clone: Its antigen is as yet unknown.

PCR used 60 Vbeta primers and 13 Jbeta primers. Profiled with immunoSEQ multiplex PCR; TCRdb holds only in-frame clones, not every one. The table has around 150,000 clones, about 65% seen once. Germline CDR1 reads SGHTA; CDR2 reads FQGTGA. CDR3 length equals 18 residues. V lost 5 bases, J lost 3 bases, and 12 bases stayed unmatched. The receptor was derived from a woman aged 18-29 years in good health and CMV-seropositive. Source material: PBMCs. The rearrangement joins TRBV7-3 to TRBJ2-2, with 10 bases identical to TRBD2. In nucleotides, the CDR3 is TGTGCCAGCAGCCCCGAGGGGGGAGCGGGAGGGGACACCGGGGAGCTGTTTTTT. This encodes CASSPEGGAGGDTGELFF. Together with reference TRBV7-3 and TRBJ2-2, the CDR3 gives the full variable domain: GAGVSQTPSNKVTEKGKYVELRCDPISGHTALYWYRQSLGQGPEFLIYFQGTGAADDSGLPNDRFFAVRPEGSVSTLKIQRTERGDSAVYLCASSPEGGAGGDTGELFFGEGSRLTVL.